This is a list of T cell receptor beta chains from one sample in a study of spatial heterogeneity in lung cancer. TCRdb reprocessed the 5' RACE reads with MiXCR, giving one entry per CDR3 protein. The sample lists 17,000 or so distinct CDR3 sequences, about 7% occurring once. The specimen comprised lung tumor tissue, sampled at surgery. The source of these receptors is a female donor with early-stage non-small cell lung cancer. CDR3s include the opening cysteine and the closing phenylalanine or tryptophan. The D gene is left open where the match is weak. Size values are once, few and many counts, or a class for expanded clones, and some rows have none.

clone_size,v_call,j_call,d_call,cdr3_aa,cdr3_nt
few,TRBV5-6,TRBJ2-2,-,CASGQGYTGELFF,TGTGCCAGCGGTCAGGGATACACCGGGGAGCTGTTTTTT
-,TRBV20-1,TRBJ2-1,-,CSATRTNEQFF,TGCAGTGCGACTCGGACTAATGAGCAGTTCTTC
many,TRBV9,TRBJ2-7,-,CASSVEGESYEQYF,TGTGCCAGCAGCGTAGAAGGGGAAAGCTACGAGCAGTACTTC
many,TRBV20-1,TRBJ1-1,-,CSARDQVFTEAFF,TGCAGTGCTAGAGATCAGGTATTCACTGAAGCTTTCTTT
many,TRBV7-6,TRBJ2-2,TRBD1,CASSQGQSRTGYYAGELFF,TGTGCCAGCAGCCAAGGTCAGAGTAGGACAGGGTATTACGCCGGGGAGCTGTTTTTT
-,TRBV7-2,TRBJ2-3,-,CASSLGVGTDTQYF,TGTGCCAGCAGCTTAGGCGTCGGTACAGATACGCAGTATTTT
medium-sized,TRBV7-8,TRBJ2-5,-,CASSLAGAGWVETQYF,TGTGCCAGCAGCTTAGCCGGGGCGGGGTGGGTCGAGACCCAGTACTTC
many,TRBV20-1,TRBJ1-1,TRBD1,CSARTGVELGTEAFF,TGCAGTGCGAGGACAGGGGTGGAGTTAGGCACTGAAGCTTTCTTT
few,TRBV7-3,TRBJ2-2,-,CASSLMDNTGELFF,TGTGCCAGCAGCTTAATGGACAACACCGGGGAGCTGTTTTTT
many,TRBV7-3,TRBJ2-7,-,CASSLGRMESYEQYF,TGTGCCAGCAGCTTAGGACGGATGGAATCCTACGAGCAGTACTTC
-,TRBV29-1,TRBJ2-7,-,CSVAGVYEQYF,TGCAGCGTTGCTGGGGTCTACGAGCAGTACTTC
many,TRBV20-1,TRBJ2-4,TRBD1,CSASDRGDIQYF,TGCAGTGCTTCGGACAGGGGGGACATTCAGTACTTC
many,TRBV12-5,TRBJ2-3,-,CASSSGNTQYF,TGTGCTAGTTCGAGCGGAAATACGCAGTATTTT
many,TRBV27,TRBJ2-1,TRBD1,CASSLRQGAGEQFF,TGTGCCAGCAGTTTGCGACAGGGGGCCGGTGAGCAGTTCTTC
many,TRBV20-1,TRBJ2-3,-,CSASGRQADTQYF,TGCAGTGCTAGCGGACGACAGGCAGATACGCAGTATTTT
many,TRBV18,TRBJ2-3,-,CASSPPGSTDTQYF,TGTGCCAGCTCACCACCAGGTAGCACAGATACGCAGTATTTT
many,TRBV30,TRBJ2-1,-,CAWSVHGYREQFF,TGTGCCTGGAGTGTACACGGTTACAGGGAGCAGTTCTTC
few,TRBV4-3,TRBJ2-2,TRBD1,CASSQVIQGNGELFF,TGCGCCAGCAGCCAAGTTATACAGGGGAACGGGGAGCTGTTTTTT
many,TRBV20-1,TRBJ1-1,-,CSASGSTEAFF,TGCAGTGCTTCAGGTAGCACTGAAGCTTTCTTT